A single sample is the source of the 14 T cell receptor beta chains below, sequenced in a study of cytomegalovirus exposure and HLA in healthy donors. PCR involved 60 Vbeta and 13 Jbeta primers. TCRdb keeps only in-frame clones here, not all; method: immunoSEQ multiplex PCR. The table records fewer than 90,000 clones, about 75% of them present only once. The sample taken for sequencing was PBMCs. Every receptor here comes from a man aged 25 to 40 in good health and CMV-seropositive.

The chain combines TRBV29-1 with TRBJ2-1; 7 positions agree with TRBD1. The CDR3 spans 15 residues. The V segment lost 7 bases and the J segment 5 bases; nucleotides outside the gene matches: 14. Germline-derived CDR1 and CDR2 are SQVTM and ANQGSEA. Written as DNA, the CDR3 is TGCAGCGCGCTTGGGCCGCAGGGGGTGAACAATGAGCAGTTCTTC. Translated: CSALGPQGVNNEQFF.

The chain uses TRBV6-5 and TRBJ1-1; possible D gene TRBD1, 5 bases. CDR3 length: 13 amino acids. CDR1 and CDR2 from the germline V gene are MNHEY and SVGAGI. V was clipped by 1 base and J by 5 bases, with 8 bases between them. DNA of the CDR3: TGTGCCAGCAGTTACTGGGGGGAAACTGAAGCTTTCTTT. Encoded protein: CASSYWGETEAFF.

As for this clone: The junction shows a germline mismatch at one end, possibly a read error. The gene calls are TRBV7-7 and TRBJ2-5; 9 bases agree with TRBD1. Germline CDR1 reads SSHAT; CDR2 reads FNYEAQ (reference sequence). The CDR3 spans 15 residues. This CDR3 reads CASSSGTGRGETQYF. The CDR3 DNA reads TGTGCTAGCAGCTCGGGGACAGGGAGGGGAGAGACCCAGTACTTC. The variable domain in full, with the rest retrieved from reference TRBV7-7 and TRBJ2-5, is GAGVSQSPRYKVTKRGQDVTLRCDPISSHATLYWYQQALGQGPEFLTYFNYEAQPDKSGLPSDRFSAERPEGSISTLTIQRTEQRDSAMYRCASSSGTGRGETQYFGPGTRLLVL.

The rearrangement joins TRBV7-6 to TRBJ1-3; 9 bases fit TRBD1. From germline, CDR1 is SGHVS and CDR2 FNYEAQ. J lost 0 bases, V lost 0 bases, and 6 bases had no gene match. This CDR3 is built from 18 residues. The CDR3 DNA reads TGTGCCAGCAGCTTAGCAGTGGACAGGGGAGACTCTGGAAACACCATATATTTT. Translating it yields CASSLAVDRGDSGNTIYF.

The V gene is TRBV7-8, the J gene TRBJ1-4; no reliable D call. With 5 bases removed from V and 5 bases from J, the gap between germline ends came to 15 bases. Germline V CDR1 and CDR2: SGHVS, FQNEAQ. The CDR3 runs to 15 residues. CDR3 protein: CASSTWPGENEKLFF. CDR3 coding DNA: TGTGCCAGCAGCACCTGGCCCGGGGAAAATGAAAAACTGTTTTTT.

The chain couples TRBV30 to TRBJ1-3; the match to TRBD1 covers 7 bases. V was pared by 1 base and J by 0 bases, with 9 bases of the junction left unmatched. Germline values: CDR1 GTSNPN, CDR2 SVGIG (reference sequence). There are 17 residues in the CDR3. The CDR3 DNA sequence: TGTGCCTGGAGTGCTAAAATACAGGGGAGCTCTGGAAACACCATATATTTT. Translation gives CAWSAKIQGSSGNTIYF.

This chain links TRBV6-1 with TRBJ2-7; 8 nucleotides line up with TRBD1. J was trimmed by 4 bases and V by 4 bases; bases with no gene match: 6. The CDR3 is 14 amino acids. Germline lookup yields CDR1 MNHNS and CDR2 SASEGT. The CDR3 nucleotides read TGTGCCAGCAGTGGACAGGGGAGAGGGTACGAGCAGTACTTC. Amino acid sequence: CASSGQGRGYEQYF.

J is TRBJ2-1 and V is TRBV4-3; 10 bases agree with TRBD2. The germline CDR1 and CDR2 sequences are LGHNA and YSLEER. This CDR3 has 17 residues. V lost 1 base, J lost 3 bases, and 6 bases stayed unmatched. CDR3 DNA sequence: TGCGCCAGCAGCCAAGGGGAGATAGCGGGGGGCTACAATGAGCAGTTCTTC. It is translated as CASSQGEIAGGYNEQFF.

The chain joins TRBV7-6 to TRBJ2-7, with 10 bases matching TRBD1. The germline CDR1 and CDR2 sequences are SGHVS and FNYEAQ. Unmatched junction bases numbered 2, after V lost 4 bases and J lost 2 bases. CDR3 length: 14 amino acids. As DNA, the CDR3 is TGTGCCAGCAGCTCAGGGACAGGGGCCTACGAGCAGTACTTC. This encodes CASSSGTGAYEQYF.

This clone was counted between two and nine times. The rearrangement joins TRBV5-8 to TRBJ2-7, with D possibly TRBD2 on 6 matching bases. Germline CDR1 and CDR2: SGHTS and YDEGEE. This CDR3 contains 13 residues. V lost 4 bases to trimming and J lost 3 bases, with 11 bases between them. CDR3 bases: TGTGCCAGCAGCAGGGCGCGGGGCTACGAGCAGTACTTC. Translating it yields CASSRARGYEQYF.

The count of this clone is one. The chain is built from TRBV18 and TRBJ1-3, with D unresolved. The CDR3 has 15 residues. Germline assignment: CDR1 KGHSH and CDR2 LQKENI. V lost 5 bases to trimming and J lost 4 bases, with 15 bases between them. CDR3 bases: TGTGCCAGCTCAACCGAGTTAGTTTCAGGAAACACCATATATTTT. Amino acids: CASSTELVSGNTIYF.

This clone was observed a handful of times. V and J are TRBV15 and TRBJ2-7; 9 positions match TRBD2. V dropped 0 bases and J dropped 6; count of bases not matched to a gene: 9. Germline CDR1 LNHNV, CDR2 YYDKDF (reference sequence). The CDR3 is 16 residues long. CDR3 residues: CATSRDLAGGIGEQYF. The CDR3 DNA is TGTGCCACCAGCAGAGATCTGGCGGGGGGGATTGGCGAGCAGTACTTC.

This chain connects TRBV18 to TRBJ2-7; D is possibly TRBD1 (5 bases). V dropped 0 bases and J dropped 0 bases, with 6 bases sitting between them. The CDR3 is 14 residues long. CDR1 is KGHSH and CDR2 is LQKENI in the germline V gene. The CDR3 is CASSPPGLSYEQYF. The CDR3 nucleotides are TGTGCCAGCTCACCACCGGGGCTCTCCTACGAGCAGTACTTC.

The chain uses TRBV2 and TRBJ2-7, with D perhaps TRBD1 (6 bases). The CDR3 extends over 15 amino acids. Trimming cost V 9 bases and J 4 bases, with 22 bases left between them. CDR1 and CDR2 from the germline V gene are SNHLY and FYNNEI. This CDR3 is CASRQRSGERYEQYF. The CDR3 nucleotides are TGTGCCAGTCGCCAACGGTCAGGGGAAAGGTACGAGCAGTACTTC.